A selection of T cell receptor beta chains follows, all from one sample in a study of T cells in localized non-small cell lung cancer. Data came from immunoSEQ multiplex PCR; TCRdb stores just in-frame clones and leaves some out. Altogether around 78,000 clones are present, around nine tenths being singletons, with the ten largest covering around 20%. The material was peripheral blood, obtained before any cancer treatment. The receptors stem from a woman between 40 and 69 years old with stage I squamous cell lung carcinoma. Both conserved end residues are part of each CDR3. A D gene is named only where the DNA matches it firmly.

V,D,J,CDR3,DNA
TRBV10-3,.,TRBJ1-6,CAISESQGLGNSPLHF,TGTGCCATCAGTGAGTCGCAAGGGTTAGGTAATTCACCCCTCCACTTT
TRBV2,TRBD1,TRBJ2-5,CASSEDRTGLETQYF,TGTGCCAGCAGTGAAGACCGGACAGGGTTGGAGACCCAGTACTTC
TRBV29-1,.,TRBJ1-2,CSAGHGANYGYTF,TGCAGCGCAGGACACGGAGCTAACTATGGCTACACCTTC
TRBV2,.,TRBJ2-5,CASSGGTWETQYF,TGTGCCAGCAGTGGTGGGACTTGGGAGACCCAGTACTTC
TRBV6-4,TRBD2,TRBJ2-7,CASTSGGPYEQYF,TGTGCCAGTACTAGCGGGGGGCCCTACGAGCAGTACTTC
TRBV18,TRBD2,TRBJ2-2,CASSPPGLAGHTGELFF,TGTGCCAGCTCACCACCAGGACTAGCGGGGCACACCGGGGAGCTGTTTTTT
TRBV15,TRBD1,TRBJ1-4,CATSSITGGDEKLFF,TGTGCCACCAGCAGTATTACAGGGGGTGATGAAAAACTGTTTTTT
TRBV2,TRBD1,TRBJ1-5,CASSRDRGAGNQPQHF,TGTGCCAGCAGTCGGGACAGAGGGGCCGGCAATCAGCCCCAGCATTTT
TRBV5-8,.,TRBJ1-3,CASSLWEPGNTIYF,TGTGCCAGCAGCTTGTGGGAGCCTGGAAACACCATATATTTT
TRBV7-2,.,TRBJ1-1,CASSLVGSGFNTEAFF,TGTGCCAGCAGCTTAGTAGGGTCCGGGTTTAACACTGAAGCTTTCTTT
TRBV2,.,TRBJ1-3,CASSGQEAGNTIYF,TGTGCCAGCAGTGGACAGGAGGCAGGAAACACCATATATTTT